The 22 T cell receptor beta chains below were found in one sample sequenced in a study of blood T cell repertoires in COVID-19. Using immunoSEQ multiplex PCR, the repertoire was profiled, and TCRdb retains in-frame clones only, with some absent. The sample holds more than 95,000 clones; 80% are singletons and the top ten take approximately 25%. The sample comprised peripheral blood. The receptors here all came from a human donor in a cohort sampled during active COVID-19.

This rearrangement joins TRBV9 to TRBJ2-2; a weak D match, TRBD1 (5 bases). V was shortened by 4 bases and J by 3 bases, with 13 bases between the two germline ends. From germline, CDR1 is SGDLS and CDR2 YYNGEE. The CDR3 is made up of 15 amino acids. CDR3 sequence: CASSSRTSYTGELFF. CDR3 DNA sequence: TGTGCCAGCAGCTCGCGGACAAGTTACACCGGGGAGCTGTTTTTT.

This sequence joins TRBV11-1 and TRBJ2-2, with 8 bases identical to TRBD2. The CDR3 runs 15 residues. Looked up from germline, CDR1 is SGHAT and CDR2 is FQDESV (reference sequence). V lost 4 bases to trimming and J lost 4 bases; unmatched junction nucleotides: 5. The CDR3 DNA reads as TGTGCCAGCAGCTCCGGGACTAGAATCACCGGGGAGCTGTTTTTT. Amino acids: CASSSGTRITGELFF.

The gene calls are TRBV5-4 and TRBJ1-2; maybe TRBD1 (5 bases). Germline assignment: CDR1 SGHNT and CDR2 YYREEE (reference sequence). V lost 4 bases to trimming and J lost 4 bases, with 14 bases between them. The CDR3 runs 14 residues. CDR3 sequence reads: CASSPSGGVYGYTF. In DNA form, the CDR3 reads TGTGCCAGCAGCCCATCGGGGGGAGTCTATGGCTACACCTTC.

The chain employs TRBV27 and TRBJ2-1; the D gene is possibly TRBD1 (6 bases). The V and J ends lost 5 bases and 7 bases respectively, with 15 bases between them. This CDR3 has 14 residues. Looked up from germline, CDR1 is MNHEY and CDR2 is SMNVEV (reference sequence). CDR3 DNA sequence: TGTGCCAGCAGTCAGGGACAAGTCCTAAATGAGCAGTTCTTC. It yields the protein CASSQGQVLNEQFF.

CDR3 loop: CASSLSWTSSYEQYF. In DNA, the CDR3 is TGTGCCAGCAGTTTATCTTGGACTTCCTCCTACGAGCAGTACTTC. The gene calls are TRBV27 and TRBJ2-7; perhaps TRBD2 as D (5 bases). Trimming took 0 bases from V and 0 from J, leaving 9 bases between them. This CDR3 spans 15 amino acids. The germline V gene has CDR1 MNHEY and CDR2 SMNVEV (reference sequence).

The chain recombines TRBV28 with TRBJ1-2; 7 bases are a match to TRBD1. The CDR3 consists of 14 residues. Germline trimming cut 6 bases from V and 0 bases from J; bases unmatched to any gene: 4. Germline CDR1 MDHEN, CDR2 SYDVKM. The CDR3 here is CASRRQGSNYGYTF. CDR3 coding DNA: TGTGCCAGCAGGAGACAGGGCTCTAACTATGGCTACACCTTC.

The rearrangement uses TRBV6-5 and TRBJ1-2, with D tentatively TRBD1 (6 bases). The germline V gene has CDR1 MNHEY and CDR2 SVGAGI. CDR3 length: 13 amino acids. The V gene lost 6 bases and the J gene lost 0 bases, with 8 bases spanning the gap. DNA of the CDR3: TGTGCCAGCAGCCGGACAGCTAACTATGGCTACACCTTC. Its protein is CASSRTANYGYTF.

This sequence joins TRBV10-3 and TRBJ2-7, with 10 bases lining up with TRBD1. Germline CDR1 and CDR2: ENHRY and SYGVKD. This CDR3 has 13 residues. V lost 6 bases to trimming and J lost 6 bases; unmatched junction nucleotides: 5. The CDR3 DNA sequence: TGTGCCATCAGAGGGGACAGGGGAGGCGAGCAGTACTTC. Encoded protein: CAIRGDRGGEQYF.

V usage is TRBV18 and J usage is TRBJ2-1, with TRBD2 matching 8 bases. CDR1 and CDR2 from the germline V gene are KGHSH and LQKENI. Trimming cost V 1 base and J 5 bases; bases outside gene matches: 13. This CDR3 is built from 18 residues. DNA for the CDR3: TGTGCCAGCTCACCACGGTTGACGGGGGGGACCGCCCACAATGAGCAGTTCTTC. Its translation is CASSPRLTGGTAHNEQFF.

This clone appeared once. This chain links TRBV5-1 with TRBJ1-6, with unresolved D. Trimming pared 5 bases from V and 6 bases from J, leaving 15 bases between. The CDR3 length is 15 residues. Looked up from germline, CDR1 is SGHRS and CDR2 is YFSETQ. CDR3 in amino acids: CASRPVTSPNSPLHF. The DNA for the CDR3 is TGCGCCAGCAGGCCAGTAACATCTCCTAATTCACCCCTCCACTTT.

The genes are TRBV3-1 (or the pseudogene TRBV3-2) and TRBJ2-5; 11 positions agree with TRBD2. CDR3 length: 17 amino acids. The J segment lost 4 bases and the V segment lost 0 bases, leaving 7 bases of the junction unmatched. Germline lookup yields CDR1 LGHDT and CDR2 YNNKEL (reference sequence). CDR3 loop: CASSQDPLAGEVETQYF. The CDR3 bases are TGTGCCAGCAGCCAAGATCCACTAGCGGGAGAAGTAGAGACCCAGTACTTC.

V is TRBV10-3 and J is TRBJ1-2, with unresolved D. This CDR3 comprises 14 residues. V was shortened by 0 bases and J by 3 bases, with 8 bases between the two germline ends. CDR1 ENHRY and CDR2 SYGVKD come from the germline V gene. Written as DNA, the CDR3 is TGTGCCATCAGTGAGTCTGTAGAGGACTATGGCTACACCTTC. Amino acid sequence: CAISESVEDYGYTF.

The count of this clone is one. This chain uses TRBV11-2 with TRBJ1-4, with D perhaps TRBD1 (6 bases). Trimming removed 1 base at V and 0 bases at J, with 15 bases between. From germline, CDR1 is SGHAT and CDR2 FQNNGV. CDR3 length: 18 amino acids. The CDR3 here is CASSLGRDRRATNEKLFF. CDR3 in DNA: TGTGCCAGCAGCTTAGGCCGAGACAGGAGAGCAACTAATGAAAAACTGTTTTTT.

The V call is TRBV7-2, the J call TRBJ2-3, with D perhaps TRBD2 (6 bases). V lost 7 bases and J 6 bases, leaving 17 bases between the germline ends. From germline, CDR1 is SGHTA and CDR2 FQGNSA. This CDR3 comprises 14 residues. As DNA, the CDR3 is TGTGCCAGCACACCCTCCCTTGGGGGGGATACGCAGTATTTT. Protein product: CASTPSLGGDTQYF.

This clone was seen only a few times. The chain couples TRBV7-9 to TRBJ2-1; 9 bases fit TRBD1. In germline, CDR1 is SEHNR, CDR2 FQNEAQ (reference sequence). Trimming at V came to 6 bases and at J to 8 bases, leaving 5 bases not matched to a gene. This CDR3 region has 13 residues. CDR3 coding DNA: TGTGCCAGCAGTTCAACAGGGGGCTATGAGCAGTTCTTC. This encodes CASSSTGGYEQFF.

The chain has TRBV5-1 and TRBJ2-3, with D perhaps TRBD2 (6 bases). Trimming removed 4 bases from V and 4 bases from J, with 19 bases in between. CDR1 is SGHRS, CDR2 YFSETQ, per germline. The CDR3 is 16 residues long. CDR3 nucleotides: TGCGCCAGCAGCAGAGGAGAGTTAGCGGACCCAGATACGCAGTATTTT. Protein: CASSRGELADPDTQYF.

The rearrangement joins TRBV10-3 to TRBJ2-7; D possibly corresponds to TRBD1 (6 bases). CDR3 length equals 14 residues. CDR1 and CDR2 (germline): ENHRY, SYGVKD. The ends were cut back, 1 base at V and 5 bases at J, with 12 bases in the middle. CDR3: CAISEFRQVDEQYF. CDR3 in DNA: TGTGCCATCAGTGAGTTCAGACAGGTCGACGAGCAGTACTTC.

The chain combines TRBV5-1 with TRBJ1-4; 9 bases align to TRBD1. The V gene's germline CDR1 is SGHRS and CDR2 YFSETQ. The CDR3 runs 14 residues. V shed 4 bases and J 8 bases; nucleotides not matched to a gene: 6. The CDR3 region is CASSPGQGGEKLFF. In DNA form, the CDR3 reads TGCGCCAGCAGCCCGGGACAGGGTGGCGAAAAACTGTTTTTT.

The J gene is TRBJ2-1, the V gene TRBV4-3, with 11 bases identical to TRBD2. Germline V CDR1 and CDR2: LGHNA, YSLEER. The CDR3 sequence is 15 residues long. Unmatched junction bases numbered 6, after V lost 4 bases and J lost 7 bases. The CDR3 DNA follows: TGCGCCAGCAGCCTACTAGCGGGGGCGAGGAATGAGCAGTTCTTC. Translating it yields CASSLLAGARNEQFF.

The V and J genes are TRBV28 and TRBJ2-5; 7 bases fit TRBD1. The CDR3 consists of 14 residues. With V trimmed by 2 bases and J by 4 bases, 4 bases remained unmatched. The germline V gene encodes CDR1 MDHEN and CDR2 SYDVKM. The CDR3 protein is CASSLRGPLETQYF. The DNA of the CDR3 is TGTGCCAGCAGTTTAAGGGGGCCGTTAGAGACCCAGTACTTC.

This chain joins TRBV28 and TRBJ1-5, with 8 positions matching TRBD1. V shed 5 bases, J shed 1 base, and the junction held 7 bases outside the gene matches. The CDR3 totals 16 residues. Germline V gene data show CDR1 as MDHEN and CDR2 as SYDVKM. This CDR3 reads CASSPQGARSNQPQHF. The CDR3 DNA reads TGTGCCAGCAGTCCCCAGGGGGCGCGGAGCAATCAGCCCCAGCATTTT.

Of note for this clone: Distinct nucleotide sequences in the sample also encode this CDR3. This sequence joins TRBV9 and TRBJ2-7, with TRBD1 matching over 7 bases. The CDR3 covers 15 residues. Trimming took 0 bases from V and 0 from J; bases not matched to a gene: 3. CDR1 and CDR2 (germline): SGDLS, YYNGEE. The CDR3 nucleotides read TGTGCCAGCAGCGTAGGAGGGGGCGACTCCTACGAGCAGTACTTC. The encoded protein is CASSVGGGDSYEQYF.